This T cell receptor beta chain originates from a study of immune evolution from preneoplasia to lung adenocarcinoma (dated by TCRdb to the early 2020s). For context, the study as a whole: No AAH lesions showed HLA loss of heterozygosity, compared with over 6% of AIS, about 15% of MIA and approximately 35% of ADC lesions. Immune contexture across lung adenocarcinoma precursors and invasive adenocarcinoma was profiled using immune gene expression, TCR sequencing and multiplex immunofluorescence. Resected precursor lesions (AAH, AIS, MIA) and invasive adenocarcinomas were compared with paired morphologically normal lung tissue. Sample size was determined by specimen availability and not by a prior power calculation. The immune data were integrated with whole exome sequencing and methylation data from the same cohort of nodules. A total of around 50 patients with pulmonary nodules who underwent surgical resection were included in the overall cohort. A total of 50 to 55 patients contributed TCR sequencing data. It was reported in the study that 100 to 110 samples were used for TCR sequencing. POLYSOLVER was used to infer Class I HLA alleles from exome data, while LOHHLA was used to detect allele-specific HLA loss.

The immunoSEQ hsTCRbeta Kit was used to sequence TCR beta CDR3 regions from DNA. The paper's data handling went like this. The ImmunoSEQ Analyzer was used to analyse the TCR sequencing data. T cell clonality was defined as 1 minus Pielou's evenness, calculated on productive rearrangements. To measure T cell diversity, the inverse Simpson index was applied to productive templates. T cell density was defined as TCR beta template counts normalized to usable DNA, with usable DNA estimated by amplification and sequencing of housekeeping genes. Two-sided Kruskal-Wallis tests were used to compare TCR metrics between histologic stages. TCRdb provides this immuneACCESS table in a form limited to in-frame rearrangements. Some clones are lacking; in checked studies, under half of them reflect an unresolved V gene, and why the rest are absent is not known. From that table come the V and J calls and clone size; the DNA was used to work out D and trimming. In this sample the table shows fewer than 50,000 clones, 70% to 85% of which occur a single time. The ten largest make up roughly 4.7% of the sample.

A note on this clone: Its antigen target is currently unknown. One end of the junction varies from germline; a read error may be responsible. The sample has other DNA sequences that encode this CDR3 too.

Resection was performed on patients in Japan or China between the mid-2010s and the late 2010s. Two lung cancer pathologists independently reviewed H&E slides to confirm the histologic diagnosis of every case. For nucleic acid extraction, premalignant or tumor cells were enriched by macro-dissection following pathologic assessment. DNA was isolated from FFPE tissue using the AllPrep DNA/RNA FFPE Kit. Study-wide conclusions, independent of this receptor: T cell clonality was highest in KRAS-mutant nodules compared with EGFR-mutant or double wild-type lesions. The findings were based on association rather than direct causation, and larger cohorts with long-term follow-up and longitudinal biopsies were deemed needed. All patients were from Japan and China, so applicability to Western populations was uncertain. Normal lung had the highest top T cell clone frequencies, which appeared to decline progressively from AAH through AIS, MIA and invasive adenocarcinoma. The highest clonality was observed in normal lung, whereas higher T cell density and diversity but lower clonality appeared to be present in later-stage lesions.

The CDR3 numbers 16 residues from cysteine through phenylalanine. CDR3 DNA only is kept here, 48 bases in frame from base 1. The germline V gene supplies CDR1 SGHDT and CDR2 YYEEEE. Sequenced input: FFPE invasive lung adenocarcinoma tissue. The cell subset or site label of this sample denotes: frankly invasive lung adenocarcinoma (ADC). In this chain, TRBV5-6 is recombined with TRBJ2-1; 5 matching bases give a weak D call of TRBD1. The source of this sequence is a person between 55 and 69 years old with lung adenocarcinoma. The CDR3 here reads CASSLGLLGLYNEQFF. In nucleotide form, the sequence is TGTGCTAGCAGCTTGGGTCTTCTGGGGCTGTACAATGAGCAGTTCTTC. The full variable domain, completed from the reference TRBV5-6 and TRBJ2-1 proteins outside the CDR3, reads DAGVTQSPTHLIKTRGQQVTLRCSPKSGHDTVSWYQQALGQGPQFIFQYYEEEERQRGNFPDRFSGHQFPNYSSELNVNALLLGDSALYLCASSLGLLGLYNEQFFGPGTRLTVL.